The entry below gives a single T cell receptor beta chain sequence along with its context. What it binds is unknown. Germline assignment: CDR1 SGHNT and CDR2 YYREEE (reference sequence). The CDR3 runs 14 residues. V was cut by 2 bases and J by 2 bases, with 9 bases left in between. The sample originates from a study of blood T cells in healthy people across ages. Study results and limitations: When one million T cells were used, diversity estimates were thought to be underestimates.

A second PCR of roughly 7 to 11 cycles used a sample-barcoded 5' primer and a J-beta primer mix. Each CDR3 protein is one row after TCRdb ran MiXCR on the 5' RACE reads. This table has 780,000 or so distinct CDR3 sequences, just over 55% appearing once. The rearrangement uses TRBV5-4 and TRBJ2-3; D gene uncertain. The sample was blood. The clonotype originates from a middle-aged man in good health. The CDR3 coding sequence is TGTGCCAGCAGCTTAACGGACGCCACAGATACGCAGTATTTT. Amino acids: CASSLTDATDTQYF.